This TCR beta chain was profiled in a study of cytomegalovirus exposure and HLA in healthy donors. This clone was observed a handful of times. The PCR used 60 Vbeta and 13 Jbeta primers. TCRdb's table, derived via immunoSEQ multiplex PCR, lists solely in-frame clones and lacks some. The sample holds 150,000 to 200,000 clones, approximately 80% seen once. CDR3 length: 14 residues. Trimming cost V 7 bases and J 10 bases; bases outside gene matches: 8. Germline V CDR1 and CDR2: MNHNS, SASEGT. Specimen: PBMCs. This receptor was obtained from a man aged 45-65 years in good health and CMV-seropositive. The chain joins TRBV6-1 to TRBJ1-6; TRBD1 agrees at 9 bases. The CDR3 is CASKPGQGWSPLHF. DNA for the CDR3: TGTGCCAGCAAGCCGGGACAGGGTTGGTCACCCCTCCACTTT.